This section outlines one T cell receptor beta chain sequence together with its context. What it binds is not known. The data were produced by immunoSEQ multiplex PCR, yet TCRdb's version contains in-frame clones alone and is incomplete. The table includes roughly 2.1 million clones, approximately 94% detected once. Trimming took 2 bases from V and 5 from J, leaving 16 bases between them. The CDR3 sequence is 15 residues long. The germline gives CDR1 SGHDT, CDR2 YYEEEE. The sample is drawn from a study of shared clonotypes between healthy human individuals. Findings and caveats of the study: Collection of samples was limited to blood; tissue repertoires likely differ. Naive subsets typically showed greater estimated richness than memory subsets.

CD8 cells regarded as naive lacked CD45RO, were positively chosen for CCR7, and omitted terminally differentiated effector memory CD45RA+ cells. Healthy and HIV-negative, the adult donors had no recent acute infections or vaccinations. This TCR was sampled from a man between 18 and 29 years old in good health. Some clones in this sample may be carry-over from other donors' samples. The sample taken for sequencing was naive CD8+ T cells from PBMCs. V usage is TRBV5-6 and J usage is TRBJ1-2; no definite D call. The CDR3 loop is CASSFLRSGPYGYTF. The CDR3 DNA is TGTGCCAGCAGCTTCCTTAGATCTGGCCCATATGGCTACACCTTC. Filled out from reference TRBV5-6 and TRBJ1-2, the complete variable domain reads DAGVTQSPTHLIKTRGQQVTLRCSPKSGHDTVSWYQQALGQGPQFIFQYYEEEERQRGNFPDRFSGHQFPNYSSELNVNALLLGDSALYLCASSFLRSGPYGYTFGSGTRLTVV.